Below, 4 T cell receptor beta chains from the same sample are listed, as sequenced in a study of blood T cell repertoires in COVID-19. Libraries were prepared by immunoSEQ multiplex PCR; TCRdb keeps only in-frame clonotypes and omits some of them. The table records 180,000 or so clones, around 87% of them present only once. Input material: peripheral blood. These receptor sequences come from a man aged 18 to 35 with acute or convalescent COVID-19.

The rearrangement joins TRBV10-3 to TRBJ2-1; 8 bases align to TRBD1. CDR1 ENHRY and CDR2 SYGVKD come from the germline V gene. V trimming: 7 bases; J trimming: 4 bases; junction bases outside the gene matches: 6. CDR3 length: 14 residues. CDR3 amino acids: CAIKQGEVYNEQFF. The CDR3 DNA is TGTGCCATCAAACAGGGGGAAGTATACAATGAGCAGTTCTTC.

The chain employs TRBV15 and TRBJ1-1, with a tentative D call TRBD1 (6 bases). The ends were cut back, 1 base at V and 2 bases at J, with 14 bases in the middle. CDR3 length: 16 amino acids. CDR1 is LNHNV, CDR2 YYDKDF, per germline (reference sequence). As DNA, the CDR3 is TGTGCCACCAGCAGAGGCCGTCAGGGGTTTAACACTGAAGCTTTCTTT. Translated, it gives CATSRGRQGFNTEAFF. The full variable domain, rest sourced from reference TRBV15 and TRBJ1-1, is DAMVIQNPRYQVTQFGKPVTLSCSQTLNHNVMYWYQQKSSQAPKLLFHYYDKDFNNEADTPDNFQSRRPNTSFCFLDIRSPGLGDTAMYLCATSRGRQGFNTEAFFGQGTRLTVV.

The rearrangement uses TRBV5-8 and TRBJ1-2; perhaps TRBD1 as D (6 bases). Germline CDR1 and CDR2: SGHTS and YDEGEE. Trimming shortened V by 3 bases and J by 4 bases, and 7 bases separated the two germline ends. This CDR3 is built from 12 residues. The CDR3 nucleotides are TGTGCCAGCAGCTCGGACAGCTATGGCTACACCTTC. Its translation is CASSSDSYGYTF.

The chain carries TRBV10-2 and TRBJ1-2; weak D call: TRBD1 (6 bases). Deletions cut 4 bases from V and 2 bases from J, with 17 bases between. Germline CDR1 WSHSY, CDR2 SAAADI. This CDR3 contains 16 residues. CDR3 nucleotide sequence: TGCGCCAGCAGTGGGGGCCGGGCAGGGGCCAACTATGGCTACACCTTC. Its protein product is CASSGGRAGANYGYTF.